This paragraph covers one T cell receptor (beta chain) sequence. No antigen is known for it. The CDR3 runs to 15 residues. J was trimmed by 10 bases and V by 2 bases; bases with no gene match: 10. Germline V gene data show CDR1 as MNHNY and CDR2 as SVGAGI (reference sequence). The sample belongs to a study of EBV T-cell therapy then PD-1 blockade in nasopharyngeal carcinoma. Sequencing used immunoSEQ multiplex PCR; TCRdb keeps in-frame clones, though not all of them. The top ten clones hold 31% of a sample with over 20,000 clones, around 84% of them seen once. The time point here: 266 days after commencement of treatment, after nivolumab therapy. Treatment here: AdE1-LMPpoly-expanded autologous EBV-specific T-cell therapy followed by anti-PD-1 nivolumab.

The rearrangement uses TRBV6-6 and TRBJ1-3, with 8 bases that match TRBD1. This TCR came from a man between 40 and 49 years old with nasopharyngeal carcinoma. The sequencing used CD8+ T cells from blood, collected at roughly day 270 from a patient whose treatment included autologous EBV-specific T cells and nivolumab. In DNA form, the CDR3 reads TGTGCCAGCAGTTACGCGGGGACAGGCAGGGTAACCATATATTTT. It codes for CASSYAGTGRVTIYF.